The next 20 T cell receptor beta chains were all read from a single sample in a study of blood T cells in healthy people across ages. Next came a second PCR, run for roughly 7 to 12 cycles, which used a sample-barcoded 5' primer along with a J-beta primer mix. TCRdb re-called the 5' RACE reads with MiXCR, one entry per CDR3 protein. The table shows approximately 1.5 million distinct CDR3 sequences, with about 42% occurring only once. Sequenced: blood. The receptors come from a woman under 30 in good health.

This chain uses TRBV4-2 with TRBJ2-1; tentatively, D is TRBD2 (6 bases). V lost 0 bases and J lost 7, with 13 bases in between. The CDR3 totals 15 residues. Germline CDR1 LGHNA, CDR2 YNFKEQ. In nucleotides, the CDR3 is TGTGCCAGCAGCCAAGATGAGGGACTTGAAAATGAGCAGTTCTTC. Translated, it gives CASSQDEGLENEQFF.

The sample holds many counts of this clonotype. The rearrangement joins TRBV10-3 to TRBJ1-2; 9 bases match TRBD1. J gave up 6 bases and V 2 bases, and 10 bases lay outside the gene matches. From germline, CDR1 is ENHRY and CDR2 SYGVKD. This CDR3 has 16 amino acids. The CDR3 DNA sequence: TGTGCCATCAGTGAGCCTACAGGGGGCCAGTGGAATGGCTACACCTTC. It codes for CAISEPTGGQWNGYTF.

V and J are TRBV28 and TRBJ2-7, with a possible D match to TRBD1 (5 bases). The DNA end favors TRBJ2-5, so the J call may be wrong. Germline-derived CDR1 and CDR2 are MDHEN and SYDVKM. The CDR3 is 14 amino acids. CDR3 amino acids: CASSLGLVRGTQYF. Written as DNA, the CDR3 is TGTGCCAGCAGTTTGGGGCTGGTGAGAGGGACCCAGTACTTC.

The rearrangement uses TRBV18 and TRBJ1-4; no clear D gene. CDR1 is KGHSH, CDR2 LQKENI, per germline. Trimming shortened V by 4 bases and J by 0 bases, and 12 bases separated the two germline ends. The CDR3 length is 16 residues. CDR3 bases: TGTGCCAGCTCACGAGGACGGGGAGCAACTAATGAAAAACTGTTTTTT. Encoded protein: CASSRGRGATNEKLFF.

This clonotype has just a few counts. The chain joins TRBV7-2 to TRBJ2-1, with D perhaps matching TRBD1 (5 bases). The CDR3 runs 17 residues. Germline values: CDR1 SGHTA, CDR2 FQGNSA. V was pared by 4 bases and J by 0 bases, with 16 bases between. The CDR3 loop reads CASSSDRQGSSYNEQFF. The CDR3 nucleotides read TGTGCCAGCAGCTCCGATCGTCAGGGTAGCTCCTACAATGAGCAGTTCTTC. Using reference TRBV7-2 and TRBJ2-1 for the parts outside the CDR3, the full variable domain is GAGVSQSPSNKVTEKGKDVELRCDPISGHTALYWYRQSLGQGLEFLIYFQGNSAPDKSGLPSDRFSAERTGGSVSTLTIQRTQQEDSAVYLCASSSDRQGSSYNEQFFGPGTRLTVL.

The V and J genes are TRBV7-9 and TRBJ2-4; 9 bases map to TRBD1. The end of the DNA is better explained by TRBJ2-7, so the J call may be wrong. CDR1 and CDR2 (germline): SEHNR, FQNEAQ (reference sequence). CDR3 length equals 16 residues. CDR3 nucleotides: TGTGCCAGCAGCTTCGTTTTTGGGGACAGGGCCTACGAGCAGTACTTC. It specifies CASSFVFGDRAYEQYF.

This clonotype was seen a few times. This rearrangement joins TRBV28 to TRBJ1-2; tentative D call: TRBD1 (5 bases). The CDR3 consists of 13 residues. CDR1 and CDR2 from the germline V gene are MDHEN and SYDVKM. The germline V and J ends were trimmed by 2 bases and 8 bases, with 12 bases remaining between them. The chain's CDR3 is CASSLAGPLGYTF. The CDR3 DNA reads TGTGCCAGCAGTTTAGCAGGGCCCCTAGGCTACACCTTC.

The rearrangement uses TRBV7-2 and TRBJ2-1; no clear D gene. Trimming took off 5 bases at V and 8 bases at J, with 13 bases between the two ends. This CDR3 contains 13 residues. Germline loops: CDR1 SGHTA, CDR2 FQGNSA. The CDR3 DNA sequence: TGTGCCAGCAGCGTCAGAGAAGCCCATGAGCAGTTCTTC. It is translated as CASSVREAHEQFF. The entire variable domain, with the rest obtained from reference TRBV7-2 and TRBJ2-1, is as follows: GAGVSQSPSNKVTEKGKDVELRCDPISGHTALYWYRQSLGQGLEFLIYFQGNSAPDKSGLPSDRFSAERTGGSVSTLTIQRTQQEDSAVYLCASSVREAHEQFFGPGTRLTVL.

The gene calls are TRBV24-1 and TRBJ2-3, with 9 bases lining up with TRBD1. With 10 bases clipped from V and 0 bases from J, the junction kept 7 bases outside the gene matches. The CDR3 runs to 15 residues. Germline V gene lookup returns CDR1 KGHDR and CDR2 SFDVKD. The CDR3 nucleotides read TGTGCCACGAGCTCAGGGACAGGGAGCACAGATACGCAGTATTTT. Translated, it gives CATSSGTGSTDTQYF.

The rearrangement joins TRBV4-3 to TRBJ1-4; D might be TRBD1 (5 bases). Germline-derived CDR1 and CDR2 are LGHNA and YSLEER. Trimming cost V 4 bases and J 8 bases, with 20 bases left between them. The CDR3 totals 16 residues. CDR3 nucleotides: TGCGCCAGCAGCCCAGAGCCAGGCCGGGGGGGAGAAAAACTGTTTTTT. It is translated as CASSPEPGRGGEKLFF.

This clonotype was seen more than once but under ten times. The V call is TRBV12-3 or TRBV12-4, the J call TRBJ1-5; D gene uncertain. Trimming stripped 1 base from V and 3 bases from J, with 10 bases between. The CDR3 extends over 15 amino acids. This chain's CDR3 is CASSLESLANQPQHF. CDR3 DNA: TGTGCCAGCAGTTTAGAGAGTTTGGCCAATCAGCCCCAGCATTTT.

The chain combines TRBV9 with TRBJ1-6, with a possible D match to TRBD1 (6 bases). This CDR3 spans 15 amino acids. Per germline, CDR1 SGDLS and CDR2 YYNGEE. The V gene lost 4 bases and the J gene lost 3 bases, with 11 bases spanning the gap. The CDR3 DNA follows: TGTGCCAGCAGCTCGGGGGGCCACTATAATTCACCCCTCCACTTT. Translating it yields CASSSGGHYNSPLHF.

This clonotype was found many times. The chain recombines TRBV30 with TRBJ2-3; tentatively, D is TRBD2 (5 bases). Germline V gives CDR1 GTSNPN, CDR2 SVGIG (reference sequence). Deletions cut 0 bases from V and 0 bases from J, with 10 bases between. The CDR3 has 15 amino acids. CDR3 amino acids: CAWSVTGISTDTQYF. For the CDR3, the DNA is TGTGCCTGGAGTGTAACGGGGATAAGCACAGATACGCAGTATTTT. Full variable domain (outside the CDR3, taken from reference TRBV30 and TRBJ2-3): SQTIHQWPATLVQPVGSPLSLECTVEGTSNPNLYWYRQAAGRGLQLLFYSVGIGQISSEVPQNLSASRPQDRQFILSSKKLLLSDSGFYLCAWSVTGISTDTQYFGPGTRLTVL.

The chain carries TRBV7-2 and TRBJ1-1; 9 bases align to TRBD1. The V gene's germline CDR1 is SGHTA and CDR2 FQGNSA. The CDR3 extends over 17 amino acids. The J segment lost 1 base and the V segment lost 3 bases, leaving 9 bases of the junction unmatched. The CDR3 here is CASSFPKKTGGNTEAFF. CDR3 in DNA: TGTGCCAGCAGCTTCCCCAAGAAGACAGGGGGGAACACTGAAGCTTTCTTT.

To note about this clonotype: One junction end disagrees with the germline gene, perhaps due to a read error. The chain uses TRBV9 and TRBJ1-5, with no clear D. Germline V gene lookup returns CDR1 SGDLS and CDR2 YYNGEE. The CDR3 runs to 13 residues. The chain's CDR3 is CASSTTPNQPRHF. The CDR3 DNA reads TGTGCCAGCAGCACTACGCCCAATCAGCCCCGGCATTTT.

This clonotype was seen a few times. This chain connects TRBV20-1 to TRBJ2-7, with D maybe TRBD2 (5 bases). Trimming took 1 base from V and 3 from J, leaving 10 bases between them. The CDR3 spans 13 residues. Germline V gives CDR1 DFQATT, CDR2 SNEGSKA (reference sequence). The CDR3 reads CSARAGLGYEQYF. The CDR3 nucleotides read TGCAGTGCTAGAGCCGGACTTGGCTACGAGCAGTACTTC.

V usage is TRBV20-1 and J usage is TRBJ1-5, with D hard to call. Germline V gives CDR1 DFQATT, CDR2 SNEGSKA (reference sequence). With 2 bases removed from V and 2 bases from J, the gap between germline ends came to 10 bases. The CDR3 length is 14 residues. CDR3 DNA sequence: TGCAGTGCTAGAAGCAGACATGGCAATCAGCCCCAGCATTTT. Translated, it gives CSARSRHGNQPQHF.

This chain uses TRBV20-1 with TRBJ2-3; 7 bases agree with TRBD1. With V trimmed by 1 base and J by 2 bases, 3 bases remained unmatched. The CDR3 spans 14 residues. Germline CDR1 DFQATT, CDR2 SNEGSKA (reference sequence). The CDR3 region is CSARGTGDTDTQYF. As DNA, the CDR3 is TGCAGTGCTAGAGGGACAGGAGACACAGATACGCAGTATTTT.

The table lists this clonotype with a few counts. The V call is TRBV9, the J call TRBJ2-2; 8 bases align to TRBD1. The germline V gene has CDR1 SGDLS and CDR2 YYNGEE. J gave up 3 bases and V 2 bases, and 3 bases lay outside the gene matches. The CDR3 sequence is 15 residues long. DNA of the CDR3: TGTGCCAGCAGCGTTACAGGGGGATACACCGGGGAGCTGTTTTTT. Translating it yields CASSVTGGYTGELFF.

In this sample, this clonotype turned up a few times. The chain has TRBV25-1 and TRBJ2-3; D gene unclear. V lost 5 bases and J 0 bases, leaving 9 bases between the germline ends. The CDR3 length is 14 residues. Germline V gene data show CDR1 as MGHDK and CDR2 as SYGVNS. CDR3 loop: CASSYVWSTDTQYF. The CDR3 DNA is TGTGCCAGCAGTTACGTTTGGAGCACAGATACGCAGTATTTT.